Following are 4 T cell receptor beta chains from one sample sequenced in a study of blood T cell repertoires in COVID-19. Profiled with immunoSEQ multiplex PCR; TCRdb holds only in-frame clones, not every one. There are roughly 200,000 clones in the sample; around four fifths occur only once, and about 10% lies in the top ten. Sequencing used PBMCs or T cells enriched from blood (not recorded which). The origin of the receptors is a middle-aged man who had recovered from COVID-19.

V usage is TRBV21-1 and J usage is TRBJ1-6; the D segment call TRBD1 is taken from the table without a DNA check. TRBV21-1 is a pseudogene segment. The CDR3 length is 21 residues. Here the CDR3 DNA reads TGTGCCAGCAGCAAAGCGCTCCGGACAGGGGGGACGAGCTCCTATAATTCACCCCTCCACTTT. Translated, it gives CASSKALRTGGTSSYNSPLHF.

This chain links TRBV7-8 with TRBJ1-5; 8 bases agree with TRBD1. Trimming cost V 4 bases and J 0 bases; bases outside gene matches: 5. Looked up from germline, CDR1 is SGHVS and CDR2 is FQNEAQ. This CDR3 has 16 residues. The CDR3 spells CASSYGQGSSNQPQHF. The CDR3 nucleotides are TGTGCCAGCAGCTACGGACAGGGCAGTAGCAATCAGCCCCAGCATTTT.

This clone showed up just a few times. The J gene is TRBJ2-2, the V gene TRBV7-9; D possibly corresponds to TRBD2 (6 bases). Between the trimmed V and J ends, which lost 4 bases and 2 bases, there was a span of 11 bases. From germline, CDR1 is SEHNR and CDR2 FQNEAQ (reference sequence). The CDR3 runs 15 residues. The CDR3 DNA is TGTGCCAGCAGCTCCGGGACTCATAACACCGGGGAGCTGTTTTTT. Encoded protein: CASSSGTHNTGELFF.

The chain has TRBV10-1 and TRBJ1-1; TRBD1 is a possible D gene (5 bases). Trimming pared 0 bases from V and 10 bases from J, leaving 21 bases between. This CDR3 has 16 amino acids. Germline assignment: CDR1 WNHNN and CDR2 SYGVQD (reference sequence). This chain's CDR3 is CASSESRSSREGVAFF. For the CDR3, the DNA is TGCGCCAGCAGTGAGTCGAGATCGAGCAGGGAAGGAGTAGCTTTCTTT.